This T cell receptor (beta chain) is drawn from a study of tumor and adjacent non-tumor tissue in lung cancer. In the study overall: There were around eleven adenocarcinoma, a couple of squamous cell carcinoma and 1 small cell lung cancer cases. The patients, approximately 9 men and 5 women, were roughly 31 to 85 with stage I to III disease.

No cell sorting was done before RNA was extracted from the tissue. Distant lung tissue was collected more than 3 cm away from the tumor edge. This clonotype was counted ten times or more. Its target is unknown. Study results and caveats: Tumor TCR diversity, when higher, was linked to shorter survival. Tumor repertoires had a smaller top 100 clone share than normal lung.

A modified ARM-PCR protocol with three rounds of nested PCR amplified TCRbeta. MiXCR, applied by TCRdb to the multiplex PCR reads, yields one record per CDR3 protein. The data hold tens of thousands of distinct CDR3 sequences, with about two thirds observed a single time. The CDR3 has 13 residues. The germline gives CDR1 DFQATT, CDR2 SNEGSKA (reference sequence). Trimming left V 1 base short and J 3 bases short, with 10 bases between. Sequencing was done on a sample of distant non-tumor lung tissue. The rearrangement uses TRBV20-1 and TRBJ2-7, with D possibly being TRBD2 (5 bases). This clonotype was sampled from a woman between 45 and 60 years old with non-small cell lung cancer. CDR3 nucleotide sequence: TGCAGTGCTAGAGTAGGCGGGCACTACGAGCAGTACTTC. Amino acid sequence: CSARVGGHYEQYF.